Many counts were recorded for the clone carrying this TCR beta chain. Its antigen is undetermined. This CDR3 region has 14 residues. After removal of 6 bases from V and 6 bases from J, the junction contained 11 bases not matched to a gene. Per germline, CDR1 DFQATT and CDR2 SNEGSKA (reference sequence). This sample was included in a study of regulatory T cells in long-lasting Graves disease. General study results and limits: The study found TRBV28, TRBJ1-2 and TRBJ2-5 favored in persistent disease.

Construction of TCR beta libraries relied on iRepertoire HTBI primers and on Arm-PCR targeting CDR3 regions. From the multiplex PCR reads, TCRdb called clonotypes with MiXCR, one entry per CDR3 protein. The sample contains over 400,000 distinct CDR3 sequences, about 15% of which appear only once. The time point: newly diagnosed GD, antithyroid drugs for less than 3 months. Scientists built the TCR library using RNA that was extracted from PBMCs. Peripheral blood, around 9 milliliters per patient, was collected in EDTA tubes. This sample also belongs to another study, concerning T cells in Graves' hyperthyroidism and ophthalmopathy. Per that paper: Among the patients, aged 18 to 65, hyperthyroidism was newly diagnosed and had lasted under 2 months. Most expanded thyroid clonotypes above 0.001 recurred in blood.

V usage is TRBV20-1 and J usage is TRBJ2-1, with 7 positions matching TRBD1. The sequence came from a woman aged 50 to 60 with Graves disease. The sample here was peripheral blood mononuclear cells (PBMCs), taken at new diagnosis, from a patient treated with antithyroid drugs. CDR3 bases: TGCAGTGCCTTGGACCCGCAGGGGGTCAATGAGCAGTTCTTC. Residues: CSALDPQGVNEQFF.